The rows below give T cell receptor beta chains drawn from one sample of a study of cytomegalovirus exposure and HLA in healthy donors. Using immunoSEQ multiplex PCR, the repertoire was profiled, and TCRdb retains in-frame clones only, with some absent. Counted here are 100,000 to 150,000 clones, around 72% occurring once; the ten biggest clones make up around 4%. The sequenced material came from PBMCs. The receptors stem from a man younger than 45 in good health and CMV-seronegative. Each CDR3 is given without its conserved first and last residue. D genes are given only for firm matches.

d_call,v_call,cdr3_aa
-,TRBV29-1,SLQGAGEAF
-,TRBV5-5,ASSLLTAVGIQY
-,TRBV19,ASQESSYNEQF
-,TRBV7-8,ASSNGGAGDEQY
-,TRBV7-2,ASSQLQGKAF
-,TRBV5-1,ASKRGGLNTEAF
TRBD1,TRBV4-1,ASSQEDRVVQPQH
TRBD2,TRBV9,ASSVGGGSTDTQY
TRBD2,TRBV14,ASSHAVGRGGHYEQY
-,TRBV7-8,ASSLAGTPTDTQY
TRBD1,TRBV5-1,ASSSGGTGLGNTEAF
TRBD1,TRBV2,ASSPGQGNYGYT
-,TRBV7-6,ASSATETYGYT
TRBD1,TRBV7-8,ASSLAYRGNIQY
-,TRBV9,ASSVLSKINTGELF
-,TRBV2,ASSSEIDTQY
-,TRBV4-1,ASSQVGGIGNSPLH
-,TRBV10-1,ASSETVKGGYT
TRBD1,TRBV6-1,ASSELGTVSYEQY
TRBD1,TRBV2,ASSEQGGNYGYT
-,TRBV6-1,ASATSGKPNYGYT
-,TRBV5-6,ASSFGEGLYGYT
-,TRBV4-1,ASSQVSLIGDINQPQH
TRBD1,TRBV19,ASRPGQGGGYT
TRBD1,TRBV29-1,SVGPDYEQGAYEQY
TRBD1,TRBV7-6,ASSLGNRGNYGYT
-,TRBV19,ASSMRDRRNTEAF
TRBD2,TRBV7-8,ASSAPTSGTYEQY
TRBD1,TRBV5-5,ASSRDSDSYEQY
TRBD1,TRBV7-9,ASSKGQTNTGELF
-,TRBV6-6,ASSYLTRSTDTQY
-,TRBV4-3,ASSQDRGMGSTGELF
TRBD2,TRBV29-1,SVGVAGVTDTQY
-,TRBV5-6,ASSYGHSPYNEQF
-,TRBV11-3,ASSGGGELF
-,TRBV6-5,ASSYTGNEKLF
-,TRBV11-3,ASSLHQADTQY
TRBD1,TRBV5-6,ASSQGLEQY
TRBD1,TRBV6-5,ASTPQGGYGYT
-,TRBV5-1,ASSLVAGENQPQH
TRBD1,TRBV7-3,ASSPHARGLTEAF
-,TRBV18,ASSPVVGGGGSPLH
TRBD1,TRBV5-1,ASSIGTEAYNSPLH
-,TRBV7-9,ASSSSGTSEETQY
-,TRBV19,ASSMGFSWDTDQPQH
-,TRBV7-2,ASSLLTGIYGYT
-,TRBV5-8,ASSLGSYGEVGYT
TRBD1,TRBV10-3,AISAKRDSYNEQF
TRBD1,TRBV2,ASSEALLRGQSEKLF
-,TRBV6-4,ASSDSGGSGANVLT
-,TRBV6-6,ASSYSEGNTEAF
-,TRBV10-3,AIRQGATEAF
TRBD1,TRBV5-4,ASSQSSLQGNEQF
-,TRBV5-6,ASSWGGQYEQY
-,TRBV21-1,ASSKAQVDRNNQPQH
-,TRBV4-1,ASSQDVDSPLH
-,TRBV10-3,AISESLSGGNTIY
TRBD1,TRBV4-1,ASSHTGGDVSGNTIY